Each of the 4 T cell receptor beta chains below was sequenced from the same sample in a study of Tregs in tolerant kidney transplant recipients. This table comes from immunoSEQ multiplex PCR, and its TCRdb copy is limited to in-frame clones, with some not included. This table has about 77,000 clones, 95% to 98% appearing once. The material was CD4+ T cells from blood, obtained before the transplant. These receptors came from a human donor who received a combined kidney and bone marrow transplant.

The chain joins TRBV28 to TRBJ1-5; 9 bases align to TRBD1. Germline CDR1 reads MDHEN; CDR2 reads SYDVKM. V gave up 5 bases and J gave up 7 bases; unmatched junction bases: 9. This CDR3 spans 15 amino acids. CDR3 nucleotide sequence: TGTGCCAGCAGTCCCTACGGGACAGGGTACCAGCCCCAGCATTTT. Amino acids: CASSPYGTGYQPQHF.

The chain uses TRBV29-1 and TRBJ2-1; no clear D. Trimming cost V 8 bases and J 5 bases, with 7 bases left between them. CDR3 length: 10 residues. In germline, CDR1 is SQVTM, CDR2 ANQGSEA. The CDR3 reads CSSFHNEQFF. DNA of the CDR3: TGCAGCTCTTTTCACAATGAGCAGTTCTTC.

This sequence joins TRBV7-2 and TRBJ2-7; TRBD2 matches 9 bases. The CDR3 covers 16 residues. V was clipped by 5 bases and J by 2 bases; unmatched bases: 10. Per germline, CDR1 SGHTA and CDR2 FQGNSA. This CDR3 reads CASSPLGLAGTYEQYF. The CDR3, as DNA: TGTGCCAGCAGCCCGTTAGGGCTAGCGGGGACCTACGAGCAGTACTTC.

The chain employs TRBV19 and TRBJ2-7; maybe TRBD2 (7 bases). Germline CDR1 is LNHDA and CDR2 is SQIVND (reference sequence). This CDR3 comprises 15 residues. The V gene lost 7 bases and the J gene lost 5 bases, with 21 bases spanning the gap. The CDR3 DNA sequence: TGTGCCAGTAACCCACGGGGCGGGGGCTCTGACGAGCAGTACTTC. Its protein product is CASNPRGGGSDEQYF.